This TCR beta chain came from a study of blood T cell repertoires in COVID-19. Original data processing: How many nucleated cells were present was estimated from reference gene primer amplification. Data came from immunoSEQ multiplex PCR; TCRdb stores just in-frame clones and leaves some out. D and trimming were read from the DNA, whereas the V and J calls and clone size are those reported in that table. The sample contains under 250,000 clones, 80% to 85% of which appear only once. The V gene lost 5 bases and the J gene lost 4 bases, with 16 bases spanning the gap. CDR1 is SGHNT, CDR2 YYREEE, per germline (reference sequence). This CDR3 contains 14 residues.

The clonotype originates from a man in his fifties or sixties with active or convalescent COVID-19. The J gene is TRBJ2-7, the V gene TRBV5-4; D might be TRBD1 (6 bases). The sequencing input was peripheral blood. DNA of the CDR3: TGTGCCAGCAGTTTACAGGGTCTGGGTTACGAGCAGTACTTC. It specifies CASSLQGLGYEQYF.